Below are 21 T cell receptor beta chains sequenced from a single sample in a study of T cell responses to AZD1222 COVID-19 vaccine. Using immunoSEQ multiplex PCR, the repertoire was profiled, and TCRdb retains in-frame clones only, with some absent. Here the sample spans about 110,000 clones, about 94% being singletons. The sample in question was peripheral blood, obtained 28 days after the second AZD1222 dose. These receptors were collected from an adult who received the AZD1222 COVID-19 vaccine.

The count of this clone is one. CDR3 sequence: CSASSPGQGSSEQYF. Written as DNA, the CDR3 is TGCAGTGCTAGTTCTCCTGGACAGGGGTCTTCCGAGCAGTACTTC. This chain uses TRBV20-1 with TRBJ2-7; 9 nucleotides align to TRBD1. The CDR3 has 15 amino acids. Germline values: CDR1 DFQATT, CDR2 SNEGSKA (reference sequence). V lost 3 bases and J lost 6; bases outside the gene matches: 12.

J is TRBJ1-1 and V is TRBV2; D call uncertain. Germline CDR1 SNHLY, CDR2 FYNNEI. The CDR3 spans 13 residues. Trimming cost V 4 bases and J 5 bases, with 11 bases left between them. CDR3 nucleotides: TGTGCCAGCAGTGTCGCCCCGGGGACTGAAGCTTTCTTT. Its translation is CASSVAPGTEAFF.

The chain combines TRBV30 with TRBJ2-3; TRBD1 aligns across 9 bases. This CDR3 is built from 14 residues. Trimming at V came to 2 bases and at J to 4 bases, leaving 4 bases not matched to a gene. Germline lookup yields CDR1 GTSNPN and CDR2 SVGIG (reference sequence). CDR3 sequence (DNA): TGTGCCTGGAGTAACTGGGACAGGGCAGATACGCAGTATTTT. Encoded protein: CAWSNWDRADTQYF.

The chain is built from TRBV27 and TRBJ2-3; D is possibly TRBD1 or TRBD2 (5 bases each). This CDR3 is built from 17 residues. Germline lookup yields CDR1 MNHEY and CDR2 SMNVEV (reference sequence). V lost 5 bases to trimming and J lost 3 bases, with 21 bases between them. The CDR3 sequence is CASSPTLGPGSTDTQYF. In DNA, the CDR3 is TGTGCCAGCAGTCCGACTTTGGGGCCGGGGTCTACAGATACGCAGTATTTT.

This rearrangement joins TRBV19 to TRBJ1-1; TRBD1 agrees at 9 bases. With 2 bases clipped from V and 4 bases from J, the junction kept 5 bases outside the gene matches. Germline CDR1 LNHDA, CDR2 SQIVND (reference sequence). The CDR3 has 15 amino acids. The CDR3 bases are TGTGCCAGTAGTATACCCGGACAGGGGAGCACTGAAGCTTTCTTT. Translated, it gives CASSIPGQGSTEAFF.

The chain links TRBV10-1 to TRBJ2-5, with D perhaps TRBD2 (5 bases). Per the germline V gene, CDR1 is WNHNN and CDR2 is SYGVQD (reference sequence). The V end was cut by 0 bases, the J end by 5 bases, with 10 bases between. The CDR3 sequence is 14 residues long. CDR3 nucleotides: TGCGCCAGCAGTGAGTCGCTAGCCCGGGAGACCCAGTACTTC. Translated, it gives CASSESLARETQYF.

The rearrangement joins TRBV29-1 to TRBJ1-1; D not resolved. The ends were cut back, 3 bases at V and 4 bases at J, with 12 bases in the middle. Looked up from germline, CDR1 is SQVTM and CDR2 is ANQGSEA. This CDR3 is built from 13 residues. The CDR3: CSVDRYVGTEAFF. CDR3 bases: TGCAGCGTTGATAGGTACGTGGGCACTGAAGCTTTCTTT.

This clone was recorded a few times. This chain joins TRBV5-5 and TRBJ1-2; D gene unclear. This CDR3 comprises 13 residues. V lost 0 bases, J lost 5 bases, and 8 bases lay in between. CDR1 and CDR2 from the germline V gene are SGHKS and YYEKEE (reference sequence). CDR3 bases: TGTGCCAGCAGCTTGGAGCCCGGTTATGGCTACACCTTC. It yields the protein CASSLEPGYGYTF.

The V and J genes are TRBV4-1 and TRBJ2-7; D not certain. The CDR3 has 13 amino acids. V lost 1 base and J 3 bases, leaving 7 bases between the germline ends. Germline CDR1 and CDR2: MGHRA and YSYEKL. The DNA of the CDR3 is TGCGCCAGCAGCCAAGGTGGCGGCTACGAGCAGTACTTC. This sequence encodes CASSQGGGYEQYF.

The chain has TRBV2 and TRBJ1-3; no definite D call. V lost 7 bases and J 3 bases, leaving 10 bases between the germline ends. This CDR3 spans 13 amino acids. Germline CDR1 is SNHLY and CDR2 is FYNNEI. CDR3 coding DNA: TGTGCCAGCAATACGGGTGATGGAAACACCATATATTTT. Residues: CASNTGDGNTIYF.

The V call is TRBV6-5, the J call TRBJ1-6, with D unresolved. Germline lookup yields CDR1 MNHEY and CDR2 SVGAGI. CDR3 length: 12 residues. V was cut by 4 bases and J by 8 bases, with 6 bases left in between. This CDR3 reads CASSSGHSPLHF. DNA of the CDR3: TGTGCCAGCAGTTCTGGGCATTCACCCCTCCACTTT.

This chain uses TRBV6-5 with TRBJ1-3, with D perhaps TRBD1 (5 bases). The length of the CDR3 is 16 residues. Germline CDR1 reads MNHEY; CDR2 reads SVGAGI. V was cut by 1 base and J by 0 bases, with 10 bases left in between. This chain's CDR3 is CASSYFGHLSGNTIYF. The CDR3 DNA is TGTGCCAGCAGTTACTTTGGACACCTCTCTGGAAACACCATATATTTT.

The chain couples TRBV3-1 (or the pseudogene TRBV3-2) to TRBJ2-1; 10 bases line up with TRBD2. Trimming cost V 2 bases and J 10 bases; bases outside gene matches: 8. This CDR3 region has 15 residues. CDR1 and CDR2 (germline): LGHDT, YNNKEL (reference sequence). The CDR3 spells CASSQWFSGGLEQFF. CDR3 DNA sequence: TGTGCCAGCAGCCAATGGTTTAGCGGGGGGCTCGAGCAGTTCTTC.

The chain recombines TRBV5-4 with TRBJ2-7; 9 bases line up with TRBD2. The CDR3 spans 17 residues. Germline V lookup: CDR1 SGHNT, CDR2 YYREEE (reference sequence). V gave up 3 bases and J gave up 2 bases; unmatched junction bases: 12. The CDR3 region is CASSSRPSGNSPYEQYF. In DNA, the CDR3 is TGTGCCAGCAGCTCCAGACCTAGCGGGAACTCCCCCTACGAGCAGTACTTC.

The table lists this clone with a count of one. V is TRBV10-3 and J is TRBJ1-2; 7 nucleotides line up with TRBD1. CDR3 length: 13 amino acids. Unmatched junction bases numbered 6, after V lost 7 bases and J lost 4 bases. Germline lookup yields CDR1 ENHRY and CDR2 SYGVKD. The CDR3 DNA reads as TGTGCCATCAACCGGGACAGAACCTATGGCTACACCTTC. This sequence encodes CAINRDRTYGYTF.

The rearrangement joins TRBV5-1 to TRBJ1-2; 9 nucleotides match TRBD1. The CDR3 sequence is 15 residues long. The germline CDR1 and CDR2 sequences are SGHRS and YFSETQ. The trim removed 0 bases at V and 8 bases at J, leaving 8 bases unmatched. This CDR3 is CASSLEPGQGNGYTF. The CDR3 nucleotides are TGCGCCAGCAGCTTGGAACCGGGACAGGGAAACGGCTACACCTTC.

The gene calls are TRBV19 and TRBJ2-4, with no clear D. The CDR3 covers 16 residues. The V gene's germline CDR1 is LNHDA and CDR2 SQIVND (reference sequence). With 4 bases removed from V and 5 bases from J, the gap between germline ends came to 18 bases. The DNA of the CDR3 is TGTGCCAGTAGTAGGAGCCTTAGGGTTCCTGAAAACATTCAGTACTTC. As protein: CASSRSLRVPENIQYF.

The CDR3 protein is CASSEDRLDQETQYF. Written as DNA, the CDR3 is TGTGCCAGCAGCGAGGACAGGCTCGACCAAGAGACCCAGTACTTC. The chain recombines TRBV7-2 with TRBJ2-5, with TRBD1 identical over 7 bases. Trimming at V came to 5 bases and at J to 0 bases, leaving 6 bases not matched to a gene. There are 15 residues in the CDR3. Germline-derived CDR1 and CDR2 are SGHTA and FQGNSA. The complete variable domain, with remaining parts taken from reference TRBV7-2 and TRBJ2-5, reads GAGVSQSPSNKVTEKGKDVELRCDPISGHTALYWYRQSLGQGLEFLIYFQGNSAPDKSGLPSDRFSAERTGGSVSTLTIQRTQQEDSAVYLCASSEDRLDQETQYFGPGTRLLVL.

This clone was seen only a few times. The J gene is TRBJ1-4, the V gene TRBV7-2; no clear D gene. V dropped 4 bases and J dropped 9 bases, with 15 bases sitting between them. Germline V gives CDR1 SGHTA, CDR2 FQGNSA. The CDR3 loop spans 14 amino acids. The CDR3 nucleotides are TGTGCCAGCAGCTCCGGTCACACTAGGAAAAAACTGTTTTTT. Translated: CASSSGHTRKKLFF.

V is TRBV6-6 and J is TRBJ1-1; no reliable D call. This CDR3 is 14 amino acids long. Germline V gene sequence: CDR1 MNHNY, CDR2 SVGAGI (reference sequence). The germline V and J ends were trimmed by 0 bases and 6 bases, with 11 bases remaining between them. The CDR3 nucleotides read TGTGCCAGCAGTTACTCACAAGGAGTGGCTGAAGCTTTCTTT. Amino acid sequence: CASSYSQGVAEAFF.

This chain connects TRBV5-1 to TRBJ2-1, with TRBD2 matching over 8 bases. Germline trimming cut 3 bases from V and 6 bases from J; bases unmatched to any gene: 8. CDR3 size: 15 residues. The germline V gene has CDR1 SGHRS and CDR2 YFSETQ. The CDR3 here is CASSSLSGGPNEQFF. The CDR3 nucleotides are TGCGCCAGCAGCTCCCTAAGCGGGGGCCCCAATGAGCAGTTCTTC.